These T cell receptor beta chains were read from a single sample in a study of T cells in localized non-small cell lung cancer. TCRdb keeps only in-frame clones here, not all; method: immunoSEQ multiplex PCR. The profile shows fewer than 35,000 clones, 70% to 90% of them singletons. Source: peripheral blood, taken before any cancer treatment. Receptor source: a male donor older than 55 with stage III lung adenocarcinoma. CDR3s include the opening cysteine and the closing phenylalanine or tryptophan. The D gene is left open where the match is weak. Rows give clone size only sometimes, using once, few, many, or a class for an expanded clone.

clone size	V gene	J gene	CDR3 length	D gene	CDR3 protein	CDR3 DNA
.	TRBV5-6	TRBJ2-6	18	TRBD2	CASSFESSGRPGANVLTF	TGTGCCAGCAGCTTTGAGTCTAGCGGGAGGCCTGGGGCCAACGTCCTGACTTTC
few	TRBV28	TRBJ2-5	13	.	CASSSGRQETQYF	TGTGCCAGCAGTTCAGGGAGGCAAGAGACCCAGTACTTC
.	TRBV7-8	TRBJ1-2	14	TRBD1	CASTMTGLNYGYTF	TGTGCCAGCACCATGACAGGGCTCAACTATGGCTACACCTTC
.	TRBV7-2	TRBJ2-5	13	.	CASSPSFGETQYF	TGTGCCAGCAGCCCTAGCTTCGGGGAGACCCAGTACTTC
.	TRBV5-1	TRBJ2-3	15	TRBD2	CASRVTGGKTDTQYF	TGCGCCAGCAGAGTTACGGGGGGGAAGACAGATACGCAGTATTTT
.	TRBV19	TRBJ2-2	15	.	CASSSDYLNTGELFF	TGTGCCAGTAGTTCCGACTACCTGAACACCGGGGAGCTGTTTTTT
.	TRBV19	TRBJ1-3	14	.	CASSIVPSGNTIYF	TGTGCCAGTAGTATTGTGCCCTCTGGAAACACCATATATTTT
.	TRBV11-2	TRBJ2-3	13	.	CASSLYSGDTQYF	TGTGCCAGCAGCTTATACTCCGGGGATACGCAGTATTTT
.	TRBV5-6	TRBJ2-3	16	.	CASSLVGARAADTQYF	TGTGCCAGCAGCTTGGTAGGGGCCCGGGCCGCAGATACGCAGTATTTT
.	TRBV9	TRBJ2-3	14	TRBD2	CASRSGGGADTQYF	TGTGCCAGCCGCAGCGGGGGAGGCGCAGATACGCAGTATTTT
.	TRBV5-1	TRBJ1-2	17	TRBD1	CASSSTRTGNYNYGYTF	TGCGCCAGCAGCTCGACGAGGACAGGGAATTATAACTATGGCTACACCTTC
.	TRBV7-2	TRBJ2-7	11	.	CASSPGYEQYF	TGTGCCAGCAGCCCCGGGTACGAGCAGTACTTC
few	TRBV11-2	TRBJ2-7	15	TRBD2	CASSILPGGPSEQYF	TGTGCCAGCAGTATTTTACCGGGAGGGCCATCCGAGCAGTACTTC
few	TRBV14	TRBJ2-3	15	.	CASSQEGRSSDTQYF	TGTGCCAGCAGCCAAGAGGGCAGGAGTTCAGATACGCAGTATTTT
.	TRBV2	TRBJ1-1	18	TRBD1	CASSFGTGAIHMNTEAFF	TGTGCCAGCAGTTTCGGGACAGGGGCAATACACATGAACACTGAAGCTTTCTTT
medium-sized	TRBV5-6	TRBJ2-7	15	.	CASSLGQFGGSEQYF	TGTGCCAGCAGCTTGGGGCAGTTTGGGGGTTCCGAGCAGTACTTC
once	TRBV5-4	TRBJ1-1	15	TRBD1	CAVSSGQGGNTEAFF	TGTGCCGTCTCTTCCGGACAGGGTGGAAACACTGAAGCTTTCTTT
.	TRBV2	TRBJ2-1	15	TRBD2	CASRHREVSYNEQFF	TGTGCCAGCAGGCACCGGGAGGTCTCCTACAATGAGCAGTTCTTC
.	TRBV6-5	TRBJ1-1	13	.	CASSSVMNTEAFF	TGTGCCAGCAGTAGCGTCATGAACACTGAAGCTTTCTTT
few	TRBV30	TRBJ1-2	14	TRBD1	CAWSSTGGNYGYTF	TGTGCCTGGAGTTCGACAGGGGGAAACTATGGCTACACCTTC
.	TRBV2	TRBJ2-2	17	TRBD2	CASSVGSGMIRTGELFF	TGTGCCAGCAGTGTTGGTAGCGGGATGATAAGGACCGGGGAGCTGTTTTTT
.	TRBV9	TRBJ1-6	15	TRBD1	CASSSRQGVGSPLHF	TGTGCCAGCAGCTCCCGACAGGGGGTTGGTTCACCCCTCCACTTT
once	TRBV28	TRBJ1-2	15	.	CASSFRGTFNYGYTF	TGTGCCAGCAGTTTTAGGGGGACCTTTAACTATGGCTACACCTTC
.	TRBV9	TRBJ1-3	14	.	CASSVAGTGNTIYF	TGTGCCAGCAGCGTAGCCGGGACGGGGAACACCATATATTTT
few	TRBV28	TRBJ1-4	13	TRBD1	CASRKTGDEKLFF	TGTGCCAGCAGGAAGACAGGGGATGAAAAACTGTTTTTT
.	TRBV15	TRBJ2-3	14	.	CATRGLLGADTQYF	TGTGCCACCAGGGGACTGTTGGGCGCAGATACGCAGTATTTT
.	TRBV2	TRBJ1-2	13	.	CASSAVRNYGYTF	TGTGCCAGCAGTGCCGTCAGGAACTATGGCTACACCTTC
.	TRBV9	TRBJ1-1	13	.	CASSVEGGKKAFF	TGTGCCAGCAGCGTAGAGGGGGGTAAGAAGGCTTTCTTT
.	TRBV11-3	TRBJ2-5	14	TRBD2	CASSPGLAGETQYF	TGTGCCAGCAGCCCAGGACTAGCGGGGGAGACCCAGTACTTC
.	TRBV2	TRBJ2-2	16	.	CASSLEGGLSTGELFF	TGTGCCAGCAGTCTCGAGGGGGGGTTGAGTACCGGGGAGCTGTTTTTT
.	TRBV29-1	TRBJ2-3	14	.	CSVSAVTSTDTQYF	TGCAGCGTTTCAGCAGTGACTAGCACAGATACGCAGTATTTT